These T cell receptor beta chains were read from a single sample in a study of graft-versus-host responses after intestinal transplantation. TCRdb's copy holds only in-frame clones and misses some; the assay was immunoSEQ multiplex PCR. Among over 8,000 clones listed, around 29% were seen once. Source: alloreactive CD4+ T cells from a mixed lymphocyte reaction culture, taken before transplantation. The receptors here all came from a human patient who was an organ donor for intestinal transplantation. CDR3s include the opening cysteine and the closing phenylalanine or tryptophan. Fields, in order: J gene, V gene, CDR3 length, D gene, clone size, CDR3 protein, CDR3 DNA. A D gene is named only where the DNA matches it firmly. Size is omitted from some rows. Given values are once, few, many or a class for expanded clones.

TRBJ2-7 | TRBV2 | 15 | TRBD1 | NA | CASSDARTGGYEQYF | TGTGCCAGCAGTGATGCCCGGACAGGGGGCTACGAGCAGTACTTC
TRBJ1-6 | TRBV28 | 14 | NA | NA | CASSLGSYNSPLHF | TGTGCCAGCAGTTTGGGGTCCTATAATTCACCCCTCCACTTT
TRBJ2-5 | TRBV5-8 | 17 | TRBD2 | NA | CASSPPASGGARETQYF | TGTGCCAGCAGCCCCCCGGCTAGCGGGGGGGCCCGGGAGACCCAGTACTTC
TRBJ2-7 | TRBV5-1 | 14 | NA | medium-sized | CASSLSGGGYEQYF | TGCGCCAGCAGCTTGTCCGGGGGCGGCTACGAGCAGTACTTC
TRBJ1-5 | TRBV10-3 | 15 | NA | medium-sized | CAISGSGRGSQPQHF | TGTGCCATCAGTGGTTCGGGGAGAGGGAGTCAGCCCCAGCATTTT
TRBJ1-1 | TRBV7-9 | 16 | TRBD1 | few | CASSLSTGVGNTEAFF | TGTGCCAGCAGCCTTTCTACAGGGGTAGGGAACACTGAAGCTTTCTTT
TRBJ1-1 | TRBV6-7 | 16 | NA | few | CASSYSRGKLRTEAFF | TGTGCCAGCAGTTACTCTCGGGGTAAGTTGAGAACTGAAGCTTTCTTT
TRBJ2-2 | TRBV5-5 | 14 | TRBD1 | few | CASSRDRGGGELFF | TGTGCCAGCAGCAGGGACAGGGGAGGCGGGGAGCTGTTTTTT
TRBJ1-2 | TRBV11-3 | 10 | TRBD1 | few | CATGGVGYTF | TGTGCCACAGGGGGCGTTGGCTACACCTTC
TRBJ1-5 | TRBV19 | 14 | NA | NA | CATADGASNQPQHF | TGTGCCACCGCGGACGGAGCTAGCAATCAGCCCCAGCATTTT
TRBJ2-3 | TRBV6-6 | 16 | TRBD2 | few | CASSYSTSGGSDTQYF | TGTGCCAGCAGTTACTCGACTAGCGGGGGTTCAGATACGCAGTATTTT
TRBJ2-3 | TRBV2 | 15 | NA | medium-sized | CASDSGTGRADTQYF | TGTGCCAGCGATAGCGGGACAGGGCGGGCAGATACGCAGTATTTT
TRBJ1-1 | TRBV5-1 | 13 | NA | NA | CASSLDMNTEAFF | TGCGCCAGCAGCTTAGACATGAACACTGAAGCTTTCTTT
TRBJ1-4 | TRBV20-1 | 11 | NA | medium-sized | CSAQHPPGTIF | TGCAGTGCACAACACCCCCCAGGGACGATTTTT
TRBJ1-1 | TRBV2 | 13 | NA | few | CASTVVMNTEAFF | TGTGCCAGCACTGTGGTGATGAACACTGAAGCTTTCTTT
TRBJ2-7 | TRBV7-9 | 14 | NA | few | CASSLFDGSGEQYF | TGTGCCAGCAGCTTATTCGACGGATCCGGGGAGCAGTACTTC
TRBJ1-6 | TRBV6-4 | 9 | NA | NA | CASPSPLHF | TGTGCCAGCCCGTCACCCCTCCACTTT
TRBJ1-2 | TRBV7-9 | 16 | NA | medium-sized | CASSLAMAGGSYGYTF | TGTGCCAGCAGCTTAGCCATGGCCGGCGGATCCTATGGCTACACCTTC
TRBJ1-1 | TRBV2 | 10 | NA | NA | CASRGGEAFF | TGTGCCAGCAGAGGCGGGGAAGCTTTCTTT
TRBJ2-2 | TRBV4-3 | 17 | TRBD1 | few | CASSLATGTVNTGELFF | TGCGCCAGCAGCCTCGCAACCGGGACAGTGAACACCGGGGAGCTGTTTTTT
TRBJ1-5 | TRBV28 | 15 | TRBD1 | NA | CASRIQGISNQPQHF | TGTGCCAGCAGGATACAGGGGATTAGCAATCAGCCCCAGCATTTT
TRBJ2-1 | TRBV7-3 | 13 | NA | few | CASSLEAGYEQFF | TGTGCCAGCAGCTTAGAGGCAGGGTATGAGCAGTTCTTC
TRBJ1-5 | TRBV4-3 | 13 | NA | large | CASSQDSNQPQHF | TGCGCCAGCAGCCAAGACAGCAATCAGCCCCAGCATTTT
TRBJ1-1 | TRBV7-2 | 13 | NA | few | CASMWDTNTEAFF | TGTGCCAGCATGTGGGACACAAACACTGAAGCTTTCTTT